Shown below are 19 T cell receptor beta chains from a single sample sequenced in a study of cytomegalovirus exposure and HLA in healthy donors. It was with 60 Vbeta and 13 Jbeta primers that the PCR ran. Assay used: immunoSEQ multiplex PCR; TCRdb lists only in-frame clones, some missing. The sample yields 210,000 or so clones, over 80% seen once. Sample: PBMCs. The receptors come from a boy between 2 and 10 years old in good health and CMV-seronegative.

The rearrangement joins TRBV5-8 to TRBJ1-1; D perhaps matches TRBD1 (5 bases). The CDR3 runs 15 residues. The germline V gene encodes CDR1 SGHTS and CDR2 YDEGEE. V gave up 3 bases and J gave up 3 bases, with 15 bases separating them. CDR3 loop: CASSYLWGEYTEAFF. The CDR3 DNA reads TGTGCCAGCAGCTACCTGTGGGGGGAGTACACTGAAGCTTTCTTT.

The chain recombines TRBV30 with TRBJ2-7; TRBD1 matches at 7 bases. From germline, CDR1 is GTSNPN and CDR2 SVGIG (reference sequence). The length of the CDR3 is 13 residues. With 6 bases clipped from V and 0 bases from J, the junction kept 5 bases outside the gene matches. The CDR3 region is CACLNRGSYEQYF. Here the CDR3 DNA reads TGTGCCTGCCTGAACAGGGGCTCCTACGAGCAGTACTTC. Together with reference TRBV30 and TRBJ2-7, the CDR3 gives the full variable domain: SQTIHQWPATLVQPVGSPLSLECTVEGTSNPNLYWYRQAAGRGLQLLFYSVGIGQISSEVPQNLSASRPQDRQFILSSKKLLLSDSGFYLCACLNRGSYEQYFGPGTRLTVT.

The gene calls are TRBV28 and TRBJ2-7, with D possibly matching TRBD2 (6 bases). Between the trimmed V and J ends, which lost 5 bases and 3 bases, there was a span of 17 bases. The CDR3 covers 15 residues. Per the germline V gene, CDR1 is MDHEN and CDR2 is SYDVKM. The DNA of the CDR3 is TGTGCCAGCAGTACCTCGGGGGTAGCGGACTACGAGCAGTACTTC. It codes for CASSTSGVADYEQYF.

V usage is TRBV15 and J usage is TRBJ2-7; maybe TRBD1 (6 bases). V gave up 0 bases and J gave up 5 bases, with 20 bases separating them. Germline-derived CDR1 and CDR2 are LNHNV and YYDKDF (reference sequence). The CDR3 has 17 amino acids. The CDR3 loop is CATSRDDVTGLLDEQYF. The CDR3 bases are TGTGCCACCAGCAGAGATGATGTGACAGGCCTCCTGGACGAGCAGTACTTC.

The V and J genes are TRBV9 and TRBJ1-6; TRBD1 aligns across 8 bases. The trim removed 0 bases at V and 4 bases at J, leaving 6 bases unmatched. This CDR3 has 17 residues. Germline CDR1 and CDR2: SGDLS and YYNGEE. The CDR3 sequence: CASSVDEDRAYNSPLHF. Written as DNA, the CDR3 is TGTGCCAGCAGCGTAGACGAGGACAGGGCTTATAATTCACCCCTCCACTTT.

The chain links TRBV6-1 to TRBJ2-1; weak D call: TRBD2 (6 bases). The CDR3 is made up of 15 amino acids. Germline loops: CDR1 MNHNS, CDR2 SASEGT. The ends were cut back, 4 bases at V and 5 bases at J, with 15 bases in the middle. DNA of the CDR3: TGTGCCAGCAGTGGGACCGGGACTCGGCACAATGAGCAGTTCTTC. This gives the protein CASSGTGTRHNEQFF.

The chain couples TRBV11-2 to TRBJ2-1; 13 nucleotides line up with TRBD2. The CDR3 contains 15 residues. Germline CDR1 and CDR2: SGHAT and FQNNGV. V lost 5 bases, J lost 8 bases, and 6 bases stayed unmatched. Here the CDR3 reads CASSPGTSGNHEQFF. The CDR3 coding sequence is TGTGCCAGCAGCCCCGGGACTAGCGGGAATCATGAGCAGTTCTTC.

This clone was seen once. The chain recombines TRBV5-6 with TRBJ2-1; 10 bases line up with TRBD2. The J segment lost 4 bases and the V segment lost 5 bases, leaving 6 bases of the junction unmatched. The V gene's germline CDR1 is SGHDT and CDR2 YYEEEE. The CDR3 covers 15 residues. CDR3 nucleotides: TGTGCCAGCAGAACCGGGACTAGCGCTTACAATGAGCAGTTCTTC. Encoded protein: CASRTGTSAYNEQFF. Combining the CDR3 with reference TRBV5-6 and TRBJ2-1 gives the whole variable domain DAGVTQSPTHLIKTRGQQVTLRCSPKSGHDTVSWYQQALGQGPQFIFQYYEEEERQRGNFPDRFSGHQFPNYSSELNVNALLLGDSALYLCASRTGTSAYNEQFFGPGTRLTVL.

This rearrangement joins TRBV6-1 to TRBJ1-5; D is uncertain. V dropped 4 bases and J dropped 0 bases, with 7 bases sitting between them. Germline-derived CDR1 and CDR2 are MNHNS and SASEGT. The CDR3 consists of 14 residues. The CDR3 is CASSVQVSNQPQHF. The CDR3 DNA is TGTGCCAGCAGTGTTCAGGTTAGCAATCAGCCCCAGCATTTT.

This clone was counted a single time. V is TRBV5-8 and J is TRBJ2-1, with 10 positions matching TRBD2. The V and J ends lost 0 bases and 2 bases, in that order; junction bases with no gene match: 2. CDR3 size: 16 residues. Germline assignment: CDR1 SGHTS and CDR2 YDEGEE. The CDR3: CASSLGTSGAYNEQFF. The CDR3 nucleotides read TGTGCCAGCAGCTTGGGGACTAGCGGAGCCTACAATGAGCAGTTCTTC.

J is TRBJ2-3 and V is TRBV7-9; TRBD2 might be the D (6 bases). Per germline, CDR1 SEHNR and CDR2 FQNEAQ (reference sequence). The ends were cut back, 5 bases at V and 2 bases at J, with 8 bases in the middle. CDR3 size: 13 residues. This chain's CDR3 is CASSPGDTDTQYF. CDR3 nucleotides: TGTGCCAGCAGCCCGGGGGACACAGATACGCAGTATTTT. Filled out from reference TRBV7-9 and TRBJ2-3, the complete variable domain reads DTGVSQNPRHKITKRGQNVTFRCDPISEHNRLYWYRQTLGQGPEFLTYFQNEAQLEKSRLLSDRFSAERPKGSFSTLEIQRTEQGDSAMYLCASSPGDTDTQYFGPGTRLTVL.

The rearrangement links TRBV10-2 to TRBJ2-7; D perhaps matches TRBD2 (6 bases). V lost 6 bases and J 0 bases, leaving 12 bases between the germline ends. Germline V lookup: CDR1 WSHSY, CDR2 SAAADI. CDR3 size: 14 residues. The CDR3 reads CASSRDLSSYEQYF. The DNA for the CDR3 is TGCGCCAGCAGCCGGGACTTGAGCTCCTACGAGCAGTACTTC.

This chain joins TRBV19 and TRBJ1-5; 9 bases map to TRBD1. CDR3 length: 16 amino acids. Unmatched junction bases numbered 8, after V lost 6 bases and J lost 2 bases. Germline CDR1 LNHDA, CDR2 SQIVND (reference sequence). The CDR3 loop is CASRPQGAGRNQPQHF. The CDR3 DNA reads as TGTGCCAGTAGACCACAGGGGGCTGGTCGCAATCAGCCCCAGCATTTT.

The chain is built from TRBV6-6 and TRBJ1-2; 8 nucleotides agree with TRBD1. The CDR3 covers 16 residues. Trimming took 0 bases from V and 7 from J; bases not matched to a gene: 10. Germline V gene sequence: CDR1 MNHNY, CDR2 SVGAGI (reference sequence). The CDR3 loop is CASSYSLSTGGGGYTF. In nucleotides, the CDR3 is TGTGCCAGCAGTTACTCCCTCAGTACAGGGGGAGGTGGCTACACCTTC.

This clone was counted between two and nine times. The chain couples TRBV6-5 to TRBJ2-6; D call uncertain. Germline lookup yields CDR1 MNHEY and CDR2 SVGAGI. The ends were cut back, 2 bases at V and 1 base at J, with 9 bases in the middle. The CDR3 loop spans 16 amino acids. This CDR3 is CASSYPDTSGANVLTF. The DNA of the CDR3 is TGTGCCAGCAGTTACCCCGACACTTCTGGGGCCAACGTCCTGACTTTC.

J is TRBJ2-7 and V is TRBV5-1; the match to TRBD2 covers 7 bases. The CDR3 spans 15 residues. V lost 0 bases, J lost 3 bases, and 6 bases stayed unmatched. Looked up from germline, CDR1 is SGHRS and CDR2 is YFSETQ. For the CDR3, the DNA is TGCGCCAGCAGCTTGGCGGGGGGAATAAACTACGAGCAGTACTTC. Translated: CASSLAGGINYEQYF.

The chain recombines TRBV7-6 with TRBJ2-2, with D maybe TRBD2 (6 bases). Germline CDR1 SGHVS, CDR2 FNYEAQ. The V gene lost 5 bases and the J gene lost 5 bases, with 24 bases spanning the gap. The CDR3 contains 18 residues. The CDR3 loop reads CASSVGAAGTSGTGELFF. The CDR3 coding sequence is TGTGCCAGCAGCGTTGGAGCTGCGGGAACCTCGGGGACCGGGGAGCTGTTTTTT. Together with reference TRBV7-6 and TRBJ2-2, the CDR3 gives the full variable domain: GAGVSQSPRYKVTKRGQDVALRCDPISGHVSLYWYRQALGQGPEFLTYFNYEAQQDKSGLPNDRFSAERPEGSISTLTIQRTEQRDSAMYRCASSVGAAGTSGTGELFFGEGSRLTVL.

The chain joins TRBV11-2 to TRBJ1-2; no firm D call. The CDR3 has 13 amino acids. CDR1 is SGHAT, CDR2 FQNNGV, per germline. Trimming shortened V by 5 bases and J by 4 bases, and 11 bases separated the two germline ends. DNA of the CDR3: TGTGCCAGCAGCCTGCAGGCGCCCTATGGCTACACCTTC. Translating it yields CASSLQAPYGYTF.

The J gene is TRBJ2-5, the V gene TRBV5-1, with a tentative D call TRBD1 (6 bases). The DNA end lines up better with TRBJ2-7; the J call may be wrong. The germline gives CDR1 SGHRS, CDR2 YFSETQ. The CDR3 has 14 amino acids. CDR3 sequence: CASSSGQYPYEQYF. CDR3 nucleotides: TGCGCCAGCAGCTCCGGACAGTACCCCTACGAGCAGTACTTC.